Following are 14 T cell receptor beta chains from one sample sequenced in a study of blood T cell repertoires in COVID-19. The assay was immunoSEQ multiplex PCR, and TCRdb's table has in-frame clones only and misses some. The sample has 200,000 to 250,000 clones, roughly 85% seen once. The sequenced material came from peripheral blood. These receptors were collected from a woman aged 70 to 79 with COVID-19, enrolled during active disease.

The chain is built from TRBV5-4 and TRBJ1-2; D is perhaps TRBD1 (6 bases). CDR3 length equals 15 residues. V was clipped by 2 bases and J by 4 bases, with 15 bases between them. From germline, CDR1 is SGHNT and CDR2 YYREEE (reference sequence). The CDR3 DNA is TGTGCCAGCAGCTTATCGGGGGGCGCGGGCTATGGCTACACCTTC. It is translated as CASSLSGGAGYGYTF.

This chain's CDR3 is CASSQDRLAGGLGEQFF. The CDR3 DNA is TGTGCCAGCAGCCAAGATCGTTTAGCGGGGGGGCTGGGGGAGCAGTTCTTC. The chain links TRBV3-1 (or the pseudogene TRBV3-2) to TRBJ2-1; 11 bases are shared with TRBD2. The CDR3 sequence is 17 residues long. Unmatched junction bases numbered 11, after V lost 0 bases and J lost 10 bases. Germline loops: CDR1 LGHDT, CDR2 YNNKEL (reference sequence).

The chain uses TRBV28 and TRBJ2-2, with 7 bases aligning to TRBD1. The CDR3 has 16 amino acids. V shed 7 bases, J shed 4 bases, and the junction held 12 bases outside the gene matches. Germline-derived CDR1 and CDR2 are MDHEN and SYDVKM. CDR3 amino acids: CASKALRGRSTGELFF. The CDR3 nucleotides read TGTGCCAGCAAGGCGCTAAGGGGGCGTAGCACCGGGGAGCTGTTTTTT.

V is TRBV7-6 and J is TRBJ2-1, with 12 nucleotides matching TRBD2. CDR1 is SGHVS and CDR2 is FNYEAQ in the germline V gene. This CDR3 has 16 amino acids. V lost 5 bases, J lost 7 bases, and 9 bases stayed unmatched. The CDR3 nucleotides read TGTGCCAGCAGCCCGAGACTAGCGGGGGAACGTAATGAGCAGTTCTTC. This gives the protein CASSPRLAGERNEQFF.

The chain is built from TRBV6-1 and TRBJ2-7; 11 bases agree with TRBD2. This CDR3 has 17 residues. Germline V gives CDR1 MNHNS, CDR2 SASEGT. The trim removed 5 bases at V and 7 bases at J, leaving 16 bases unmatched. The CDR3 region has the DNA TGTGCCAGCAGTAAAGGACTAGCGGGTCTCCGGGGCGGGGAGCAGTACTTC. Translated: CASSKGLAGLRGGEQYF.

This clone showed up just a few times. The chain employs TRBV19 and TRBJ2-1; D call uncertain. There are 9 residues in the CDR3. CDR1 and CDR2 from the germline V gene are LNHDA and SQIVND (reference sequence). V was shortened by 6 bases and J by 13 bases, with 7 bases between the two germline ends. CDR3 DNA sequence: TGTGCCAGTAGGTCAAAACAGTTCTTC. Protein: CASRSKQFF.

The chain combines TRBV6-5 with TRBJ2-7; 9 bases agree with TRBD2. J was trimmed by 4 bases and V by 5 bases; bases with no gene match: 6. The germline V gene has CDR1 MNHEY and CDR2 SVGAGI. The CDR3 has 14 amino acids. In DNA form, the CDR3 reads TGTGCCAGCAGTCCGCGGACTAGCGCTTACGAGCAGTACTTC. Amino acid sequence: CASSPRTSAYEQYF.

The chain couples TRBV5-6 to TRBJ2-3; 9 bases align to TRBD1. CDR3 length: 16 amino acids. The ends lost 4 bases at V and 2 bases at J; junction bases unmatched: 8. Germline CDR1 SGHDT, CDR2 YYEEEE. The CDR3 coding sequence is TGTGCCAGCAGCCCCGGGACAGGGACTCTCACAGATACGCAGTATTTT. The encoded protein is CASSPGTGTLTDTQYF.

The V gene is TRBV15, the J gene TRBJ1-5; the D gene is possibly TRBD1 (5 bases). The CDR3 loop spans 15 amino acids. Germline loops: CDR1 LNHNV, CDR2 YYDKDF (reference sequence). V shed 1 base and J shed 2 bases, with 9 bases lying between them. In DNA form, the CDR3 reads TGTGCCACCAGCAGAGGGACAATGGGCAATCAGCCCCAGCATTTT. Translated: CATSRGTMGNQPQHF.

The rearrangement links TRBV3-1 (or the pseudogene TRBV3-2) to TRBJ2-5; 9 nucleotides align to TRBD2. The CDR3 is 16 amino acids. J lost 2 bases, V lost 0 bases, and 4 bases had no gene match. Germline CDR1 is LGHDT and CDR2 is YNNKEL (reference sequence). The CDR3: CASSQDVAGGQETQYF. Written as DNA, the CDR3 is TGTGCCAGCAGCCAAGATGTCGCGGGGGGGCAAGAGACCCAGTACTTC.

The CDR3 DNA is TGTGCCAGCAGCACCCGACTAGCCCTAACGACTGGGGAGCTGTTTTTT. Encoded protein: CASSTRLALTTGELFF. The V and J genes are TRBV3-1 (or the pseudogene TRBV3-2) and TRBJ2-2; 7 positions match TRBD2. Germline CDR1 and CDR2: LGHDT and YNNKEL (reference sequence). J lost 8 bases, V lost 5 bases, and 14 bases had no gene match. The CDR3 extends over 16 amino acids.

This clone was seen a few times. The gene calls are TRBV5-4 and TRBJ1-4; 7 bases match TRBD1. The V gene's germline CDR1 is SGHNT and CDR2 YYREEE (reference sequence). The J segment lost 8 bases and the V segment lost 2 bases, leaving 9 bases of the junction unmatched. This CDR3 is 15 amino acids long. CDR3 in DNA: TGTGCCAGCAGCTTTACAGGGGCGGGTCAGGAAAAACTGTTTTTT. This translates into CASSFTGAGQEKLFF.

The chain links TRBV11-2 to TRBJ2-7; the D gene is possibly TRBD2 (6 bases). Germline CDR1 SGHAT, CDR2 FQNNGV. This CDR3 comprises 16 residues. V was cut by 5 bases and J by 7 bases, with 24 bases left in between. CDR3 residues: CASSPLSGRGSGEQYF. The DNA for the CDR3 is TGTGCCAGCAGCCCCTTAAGCGGGCGGGGATCGGGGGAGCAGTACTTC.

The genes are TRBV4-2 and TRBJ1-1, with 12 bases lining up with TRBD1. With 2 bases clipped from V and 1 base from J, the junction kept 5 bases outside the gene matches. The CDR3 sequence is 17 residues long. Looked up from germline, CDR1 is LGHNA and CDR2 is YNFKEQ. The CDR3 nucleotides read TGTGCCAGCAGCCAACCGGGACAGGGGGCGGGGAACACTGAAGCTTTCTTT. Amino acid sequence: CASSQPGQGAGNTEAFF.